Below, 20 T cell receptor beta chains from the same sample are listed, as sequenced in a study of CD8 T cells in Susac syndrome. Random hexamers served to reverse transcribe roughly 0.45 to 1 ug RNA. TCRdb itself ran the immunoSEQ multiplex PCR reads through MiXCR, one entry per CDR3 protein. The data contain about 430,000 distinct CDR3 sequences, around 85% of them seen just once; the ten biggest clones take up about 0.12%. Sequencing was done on a sample of CD8+ T cells from PBMCs. These receptors all come from a human donor with multiple sclerosis.

V and J are TRBV29-1 and TRBJ1-2; D gene uncertain. The ends were cut back, 3 bases at V and 7 bases at J, with 9 bases in the middle. The CDR3 runs to 11 residues. Germline CDR1 reads SQVTM; CDR2 reads ANQGSEA. CDR3 in amino acids: CSVDGELGYTF. CDR3 nucleotides: TGCAGCGTTGATGGGGAACTTGGCTACACCTTC. The entire variable domain, with the rest obtained from reference TRBV29-1 and TRBJ1-2, is as follows: SAVISQKPSRDICQRGTSLTIQCQVDSQVTMMFWYRQQPGQSLTLIATANQGSEATYESGFVIDKFPISRPNLTFSTLTVSNMSPEDSSIYLCSVDGELGYTFGSGTRLTVV.

A few counts support this clonotype. The V and J genes are TRBV12-3 or TRBV12-4 and TRBJ2-7; no definite D call. The CDR3 is 15 residues long. The ends were cut back, 2 bases at V and 1 base at J, with 12 bases in the middle. The CDR3 protein is CASSLIGGSSYEQYF. CDR3 DNA: TGTGCCAGCAGTTTAATCGGTGGCTCGTCCTACGAGCAGTACTTC.

This clonotype was seen just once. The chain is built from TRBV20-1 and TRBJ2-3; TRBD2 matches at 7 bases. In germline, CDR1 is DFQATT, CDR2 SNEGSKA (reference sequence). CDR3 length: 18 residues. V dropped 0 bases and J dropped 2; count of bases not matched to a gene: 14. The CDR3 loop is CSARDFAGERGPTDTQYF. In DNA, the CDR3 is TGCAGTGCTAGAGATTTCGCTGGAGAGCGGGGCCCCACAGATACGCAGTATTTT.

This clonotype was recorded a few times. J is TRBJ2-7 and V is TRBV12-3 or TRBV12-4; TRBD1 agrees at 7 bases. J lost 5 bases, V lost 5 bases, and 6 bases had no gene match. The CDR3 runs 13 residues. DNA for the CDR3: TGTGCCAGCAGTGAGGGGCAGGGGGACGAGCAGTACTTC. The encoded protein is CASSEGQGDEQYF.

The chain combines TRBV10-3 with TRBJ2-7; 7 nucleotides match TRBD2. This CDR3 region has 18 residues. V shed 3 bases and J 0 bases; nucleotides not matched to a gene: 14. Germline V lookup: CDR1 ENHRY, CDR2 SYGVKD. The CDR3: CAISDILAGGTSSYEQYF. Written as DNA, the CDR3 is TGTGCCATCAGTGACATACTAGCCGGGGGGACGAGCTCCTACGAGCAGTACTTC.

V and J are TRBV4-2 and TRBJ1-5; D unresolved. V lost 0 bases, J lost 2 bases, and 8 bases lay in between. CDR3 length: 15 amino acids. Germline V gives CDR1 LGHNA, CDR2 YNFKEQ. The CDR3, as DNA: TGTGCCAGCAGCCAAGATTGGGTCGGCAATCAGCCCCAGCATTTT. Translating it yields CASSQDWVGNQPQHF.

The chain couples TRBV4-1 to TRBJ2-5; 9 bases fit TRBD1. V shed 4 bases and J 7 bases; nucleotides not matched to a gene: 10. Germline CDR1 reads MGHRA; CDR2 reads YSYEKL. The CDR3 has 15 residues. CDR3: CASSLYPGQGGTQYF. CDR3 coding DNA: TGCGCCAGCAGCCTATACCCGGGACAGGGTGGGACCCAGTACTTC.

This clonotype has more than one count but fewer than ten. V and J are TRBV6-5 and TRBJ1-1; D not resolved. CDR1 and CDR2 (germline): MNHEY, SVGAGI. The germline V and J ends were trimmed by 0 bases and 7 bases, with 9 bases remaining between them. The CDR3 sequence is 13 residues long. CDR3 residues: CASSYSIRGEAFF. The CDR3 DNA reads TGTGCCAGCAGTTACTCGATTCGGGGTGAAGCTTTCTTT.

This chain links TRBV6-1 with TRBJ1-1; D remains ambiguous. CDR1 and CDR2 (germline): MNHNS, SASEGT. This CDR3 is 13 amino acids long. Trimming took off 2 bases at V and 5 bases at J, with 9 bases between the two ends. For the CDR3, the DNA is TGTGCCAGCAGTGAAATTAAAGGAACTGAAGCTTTCTTT. Amino acid sequence: CASSEIKGTEAFF.

The DNA of the CDR3 is TGTGCCAGCAGTGAAAGGGCGGGCGATGAGCAGTTCTTC. This sequence encodes CASSERAGDEQFF. The chain combines TRBV2 with TRBJ2-1; D might be TRBD2 (5 bases). The V gene's germline CDR1 is SNHLY and CDR2 FYNNEI. The V gene lost 2 bases and the J gene lost 8 bases, with 10 bases spanning the gap. This CDR3 is 13 amino acids long.

V and J are TRBV7-6 and TRBJ1-4; TRBD1 might be the D (5 bases). Trimming removed 4 bases at V and 6 bases at J, with 15 bases between. Germline V lookup: CDR1 SGHVS, CDR2 FNYEAQ. There are 15 residues in the CDR3. The DNA of the CDR3 is TGTGCCAGCAGCTCCCGTCCAAGGGACTATGAAAAACTGTTTTTT. Amino acid sequence: CASSSRPRDYEKLFF.

A note on this clonotype: At one of its ends the junction is not consistent with the germline gene, which may arise from a read error. The chain carries TRBV12-3 or TRBV12-4 and TRBJ2-1; 7 bases are a match to TRBD1. This CDR3 contains 15 residues. CDR3 in amino acids: CASRALTGSFNEQFF. For the CDR3, the DNA is TGTGCCAGCAGGGCCTTGACAGGGTCCTTCAATGAGCAGTTCTTC.

Here the CDR3 reads CASSSFRGGTYNEQFF. The CDR3 region has the DNA TGTGCCAGCAGCTCCTTTCGCGGGGGGACTTACAATGAGCAGTTCTTC. The gene calls are TRBV7-6 and TRBJ2-1; the match to TRBD2 covers 8 bases. The ends lost 4 bases at V and 4 bases at J; junction bases unmatched: 9. The CDR3 is 16 amino acids. The germline gives CDR1 SGHVS, CDR2 FNYEAQ. Together with reference TRBV7-6 and TRBJ2-1, the CDR3 gives the full variable domain: GAGVSQSPRYKVTKRGQDVALRCDPISGHVSLYWYRQALGQGPEFLTYFNYEAQQDKSGLPNDRFSAERPEGSISTLTIQRTEQRDSAMYRCASSSFRGGTYNEQFFGPGTRLTVL.

The CDR3 region has the DNA TGTGCCAGCAGTCCGAACACGAACACCGGGGAGCTGTTTTTT. It specifies CASSPNTNTGELFF. The chain recombines TRBV6-2 or TRBV6-3 with TRBJ2-2, with no clear D. The CDR3 loop spans 14 amino acids. Trimming shortened V by 5 bases and J by 0 bases, and 7 bases separated the two germline ends. Germline CDR1 is MNHEY and CDR2 is SVGEGT.

This sequence joins TRBV6-2 or TRBV6-3 and TRBJ2-6; D is ambiguous. The CDR3 covers 14 residues. Germline CDR1 MNHEY, CDR2 SVGEGT. Between the trimmed V and J ends, which lost 7 bases and 4 bases, there was a span of 11 bases. The CDR3 spells CASTYDVGANVLTF. Here the CDR3 DNA reads TGTGCCAGCACCTACGACGTCGGGGCCAACGTCCTGACTTTC.

The V and J genes are TRBV7-9 and TRBJ2-5; a possible D gene is TRBD1 (6 bases). Germline V gives CDR1 SEHNR, CDR2 FQNEAQ (reference sequence). The CDR3 runs to 15 residues. Trimming stripped 1 base from V and 2 bases from J, with 11 bases between. The CDR3 here is CASSLVGQGQETQYF. The CDR3 DNA sequence: TGTGCCAGCAGCTTAGTGGGCCAGGGGCAAGAGACCCAGTACTTC.

This clonotype has only one observation. The chain employs TRBV28 and TRBJ2-1, with D possibly TRBD1 on 5 matching bases. V lost 4 bases and J 5 bases, leaving 15 bases between the germline ends. Looked up from germline, CDR1 is MDHEN and CDR2 is SYDVKM. The CDR3 loop spans 15 amino acids. CDR3 loop: CASSYYGFRDNEQFF. CDR3 bases: TGTGCCAGCAGTTATTACGGGTTCAGGGACAATGAGCAGTTCTTC.

The chain links TRBV29-1 to TRBJ1-1; D unresolved. Germline CDR1 and CDR2: SQVTM and ANQGSEA. V lost 3 bases and J lost 0, with 11 bases in between. This CDR3 comprises 14 residues. The CDR3 nucleotides are TGCAGCGTTGACGGAACGTCCATGAACACTGAAGCTTTCTTT. Its translation: CSVDGTSMNTEAFF.

The V gene is TRBV5-6, the J gene TRBJ1-2, with 8 bases that match TRBD1. Looked up from germline, CDR1 is SGHDT and CDR2 is YYEEEE. V trimming: 3 bases; J trimming: 2 bases; junction bases outside the gene matches: 6. CDR3 length: 15 residues. The CDR3 nucleotides read TGTGCCAGCAGCTACCAGGGGGCCACCAACTATGGCTACACCTTC. Its protein is CASSYQGATNYGYTF.

CDR3 residues: CASRRTGGDFYGYTF. The CDR3, as DNA: TGTGCCAGCAGAAGAACAGGGGGTGATTTCTATGGCTACACCTTC. This chain connects TRBV2 to TRBJ1-2; 8 nucleotides line up with TRBD1. Germline V gene data show CDR1 as SNHLY and CDR2 as FYNNEI. V shed 6 bases, J shed 4 bases, and the junction held 10 bases outside the gene matches. The CDR3 covers 15 residues.